The 6 T cell receptor beta chains listed next were all sequenced from one sample in a study of post-analysis software for immune sequencing data. Study-level findings and limits: A few TRBV segments were significantly more frequent in patients than in controls. TRBV5-6, TRBV5-1 and TRBV20-1 were among these segments.

Their recognized antigens are unknown. Unique molecular identifiers were carried by the TCR beta cDNA libraries. TCRdb fed the PCR reads into MiXCR, producing one record per CDR3 protein. The sample consists of approximately 400,000 distinct CDR3 sequences, less than 40% of them appearing once. Sequencing was performed on blood. The receptors shown here come from a girl between 10 and 17 years old with multiple sclerosis.

The chain couples TRBV5-1 to TRBJ2-5, with D possibly being TRBD2 (6 bases). This CDR3 is 15 amino acids long. CDR1 and CDR2 from the germline V gene are SGHRS and YFSETQ. V was cut by 3 bases and J by 5 bases, with 17 bases left in between. CDR3: CASSYSGLQVETQYF. The CDR3 DNA is TGCGCCAGCAGCTATTCGGGACTCCAGGTGGAGACCCAGTACTTC.

There are many counts of this clonotype. The chain recombines TRBV7-2 with TRBJ2-1, with D tentatively TRBD1 or TRBD2 (7 bases each). The CDR3 consists of 15 residues. V lost 5 bases, J lost 8 bases, and 19 bases lay in between. Per germline, CDR1 SGHTA and CDR2 FQGNSA. The CDR3 spells CASSTRQGGRDEQFF. In DNA form, the CDR3 reads TGTGCCAGCAGCACCAGACAGGGAGGGAGAGATGAGCAGTTCTTC.

This chain uses TRBV20-1 with TRBJ2-5, with TRBD2 matching 14 bases. The DNA end lines up better with TRBJ2-7; the J call may be wrong. CDR3 size: 15 residues. Germline values: CDR1 DFQATT, CDR2 SNEGSKA (reference sequence). CDR3 sequence reads: CSAIPGTSGGNEQYF. CDR3 coding DNA: TGCAGTGCTATTCCCGGGACTAGCGGGGGAAACGAGCAGTACTTC.

This clonotype has more than one count but fewer than ten. The chain is built from TRBV28 and TRBJ2-2, with D perhaps TRBD1 (6 bases). V lost 5 bases to trimming and J lost 2 bases, with 12 bases between them. CDR3 length equals 15 residues. Germline V CDR1 and CDR2: MDHEN, SYDVKM. The DNA for the CDR3 is TGTGCCAGCAGTGCCCTACAGGGAAACACCGGGGAGCTGTTTTTT. Amino acid sequence: CASSALQGNTGELFF.

The chain combines TRBV5-1 with TRBJ2-5, with D tentatively TRBD2 (5 bases). This CDR3 has 17 amino acids. V was clipped by 0 bases and J by 1 base, with 16 bases between them. Germline V lookup: CDR1 SGHRS, CDR2 YFSETQ. The CDR3 nucleotides read TGCGCCAGCAGCTTGGGAGGGCTAGCCGGAGTCCAAGAGACCCAGTACTTC. Its translation is CASSLGGLAGVQETQYF.

The chain recombines TRBV29-1 with TRBJ2-1; no clear D gene. This CDR3 has 16 amino acids. The germline V and J ends were trimmed by 5 bases and 0 bases, with 17 bases remaining between them. The germline V gene has CDR1 SQVTM and CDR2 ANQGSEA. CDR3 loop: CSVPPDSRSSYNEQFF. Written as DNA, the CDR3 is TGCAGCGTTCCCCCAGACTCGCGGAGCTCCTACAATGAGCAGTTCTTC.